Sequencing of this T cell receptor beta chain was carried out in a study of T cell responses to AZD1222 COVID-19 vaccine. Study-wide findings and caveats: Clonal diversity was possibly underestimated, and white British individuals and females predominated among donors. Spike-specific TCR breadth and depth both grew after two AZD1222 doses. The span of vaccine-associated CD4 TCRs extended across spike, with dominance at 160-218 and 743-854.

Clones were read by immunoSEQ multiplex PCR, and TCRdb kept only the in-frame ones, dropping some. The sample lists around 140,000 clones, over 80% seen once, with roughly 3.5% in the top ten. Concerning this clone: Its antigen is not identified.

V gave up 3 bases and J gave up 1 base, with 19 bases separating them. The CDR3 sequence is 17 residues long. Per germline, CDR1 SGDLS and CDR2 YYNGEE. The sequence came from an adult who received the AZD1222 COVID-19 vaccine. The material sequenced was peripheral blood, taken 28 days after the second AZD1222 dose. V usage is TRBV9 and J usage is TRBJ1-1; D perhaps matches TRBD1 (5 bases). The CDR3 region has the DNA TGTGCCAGCAGCGGACAGCCTAGCTTGAGTTGGAACACTGAAGCTTTCTTT. Translated: CASSGQPSLSWNTEAFF. The whole variable domain, remainder taken from reference TRBV9 and TRBJ1-1, is DSGVTQTPKHLITATGQRVTLRCSPRSGDLSVYWYQQSLDQGLQFLIQYYNGEERAKGNILERFSAQQFPDLHSELNLSSLELGDSALYFCASSGQPSLSWNTEAFFGQGTRLTVV.